These T cell receptor beta chains were read from a single sample in a study of graft-versus-host responses after intestinal transplantation. The data were produced by immunoSEQ multiplex PCR, yet TCRdb's version contains in-frame clones alone and is incomplete. The sample lists around 110,000 clones; approximately 90% were seen once. Their antigens are not known. This material consisted of unstimulated CD4+ T cells sorted from spleen or lymph node cells, taken before intestinal transplant. The receptor source for this set is a human donor who received an intestinal transplant. Both conserved end residues are part of each CDR3. The D gene is left open where the match is weak. Clone sizes are given selectively: once, few, many, or a class where the clone is expanded.

TRBV19	TRBJ2-7	.	few	TGTGCCAGTAGTGGTAACAGCCTACCATACGAGCAGTACTTC	CASSGNSLPYEQYF
TRBV7-9	TRBJ1-1	.	few	TGTGCCAGCAGCTACTTGGGGGCCCCGACTGAAGCTTTCTTT	CASSYLGAPTEAFF
TRBV5-6	TRBJ2-4	.	.	TGTGCCAGCACCTCGGGGGACCCCCGCGACATTCAGTACTTC	CASTSGDPRDIQYF
TRBV11-2	TRBJ2-7	TRBD2	.	TGTGCCAGCAGCCGGACTAGCGTGGCCTACGAGCAGTACTTC	CASSRTSVAYEQYF
TRBV27	TRBJ1-6	TRBD1	.	TGTGCCAGCAGCCTCGACAGGGGCAATTCACCCCTCCACTTT	CASSLDRGNSPLHF
TRBV9	TRBJ2-2	TRBD2	.	TGTGCCAGCAGCGTAGGGGGACTAGCGGGGAAATCGAACACCGGGGAGCTGTTTTTT	CASSVGGLAGKSNTGELFF
TRBV19	TRBJ1-4	.	.	TGTGCCAGTACCGATATATGGGGCAGTGGGGAAAAACTGTTTTTT	CASTDIWGSGEKLFF
TRBV27	TRBJ2-1	TRBD2	.	TGTGCCAGCAGACCCGGACTAGCGGGACTTGAGCAGTTCTTC	CASRPGLAGLEQFF
TRBV6-5	TRBJ2-1	.	.	TGTGCCAGCACTAGGACAGTTTACTCCTACAATGAGCAGTTCTTC	CASTRTVYSYNEQFF
TRBV5-6	TRBJ2-7	.	.	TGTGCCAGCAGCTCCCTAAAGACAGGCTTCACTACCTACGAGCAGTACTTC	CASSSLKTGFTTYEQYF
TRBV9	TRBJ2-3	TRBD1	once	TGTGCCAGCAGCCGAGACGCCACAGGGGGCGTCGGAGATACGCAGTATTTT	CASSRDATGGVGDTQYF
TRBV30	TRBJ1-6	.	.	TGTGCCTGGAGTGTCGCCGGACAGACAAGATCACCCCTCCACTTT	CAWSVAGQTRSPLHF
TRBV9	TRBJ2-1	TRBD1	.	TGTGCCAGCAGCGTAGTCGGGACAGGGAGGAATGAGCAGTTCTTC	CASSVVGTGRNEQFF
TRBV10-3	TRBJ2-1	TRBD1	.	TGTGCCATCAGAACTGACAGGGGGCAGTCCAATGAGCAGTTCTTC	CAIRTDRGQSNEQFF
TRBV27	TRBJ1-1	TRBD1	.	TGTGCCAGCAGTTTGACAGGGGGCGGGGCTGAAGCTTTCTTT	CASSLTGGGAEAFF
TRBV6-5	TRBJ1-1	.	.	TGTGCCAGCAGGTACACAGGGTCTGACACTGAAGCTTTCTTT	CASRYTGSDTEAFF
TRBV5-4	TRBJ2-3	TRBD1	.	TGTGCCAGCAGCCGGGACCCGACAGGGGGTGCCACAGATACGCAGTATTTT	CASSRDPTGGATDTQYF
TRBV27	TRBJ2-7	TRBD1	few	TGTGCCAGCTCTCTTTTCGGACAGGGGGTCTACGAGCAGTACTTC	CASSLFGQGVYEQYF
TRBV7-3	TRBJ1-1	TRBD1	.	TGTGCCAGCAGCTTAATCGCTACAGGGGGTGAAGCTTTCTTT	CASSLIATGGEAFF
TRBV5-1	TRBJ2-2	.	.	TGCGCCAGCAGCTTGACTCCACAGGGCGAGTCTGGAGAGCTGTTTTTT	CASSLTPQGESGELFF
TRBV7-2	TRBJ2-7	TRBD1	.	TGTGCCAGCAGCTACCCCGGGACAGGCTCCTACGAGCAGTACTTC	CASSYPGTGSYEQYF
TRBV5-1	TRBJ1-1	.	few	TGCGCCAGCAGCTCAACAGGGTTAATATCGGCTTTCTTT	CASSSTGLISAFF
TRBV29-1	TRBJ1-1	.	.	TGCAGCGGGGGGAGGGGTTACACTGAAGCTTTCTTT	CSGGRGYTEAFF
TRBV6-6	TRBJ2-5	TRBD1	.	TGTGCCAGCAGAAAGCCTTTGGGACAGATGCAAGAGACCCAGTACTTC	CASRKPLGQMQETQYF
TRBV27	TRBJ1-4	.	.	TGTGCCAGCCGTGCGTCCGGGATTAATGAAAAACTGTTTTTT	CASRASGINEKLFF
TRBV27	TRBJ1-6	TRBD1	.	TGTGCCAGCACGGGACAGCATAATTCACCCCTCCACTTT	CASTGQHNSPLHF
TRBV2	TRBJ2-1	TRBD2	.	TGTGCCAGCAGCCCACCCGGACTAGCGGGCAATGAGCAGTTCTTC	CASSPPGLAGNEQFF
TRBV6-6	TRBJ1-2	TRBD1	.	TGTGCCAGCAGACCGGACAGGGTTGGCAATGGCTACACCTTC	CASRPDRVGNGYTF
TRBV5-1	TRBJ2-5	.	.	TGCGCCAGTAACCGCGGACTCCCGAGGGAGACCCAGTACTTC	CASNRGLPRETQYF
TRBV7-2	TRBJ2-2	TRBD2	.	TGTGCCAGCAGCTCTTTAGCGGGGGTCACCGGGGAGCTGTTTTTT	CASSSLAGVTGELFF
TRBV29-1	TRBJ2-7	.	.	TGCAGCGGTCCCCTCCGGGGTCATCCCCGCGAGCAGTACTTC	CSGPLRGHPREQYF
TRBV10-3	TRBJ1-2	TRBD1	.	TGTGCCATCAAGACGGACAGGGAAAGGTATGGCTACACCTTC	CAIKTDRERYGYTF
TRBV29-1	TRBJ2-1	TRBD2	.	TGCAGCGGTCGGGGGGGAGCGGAAAACAATGAGCAGTTCTTC	CSGRGGAENNEQFF
TRBV9	TRBJ2-7	TRBD2	.	TGTGCCAGCAGCGTAGGAACGGGAGGGGGCTACGAGCAGTACTTC	CASSVGTGGGYEQYF
TRBV5-4	TRBJ2-1	.	.	TGTGCCAGCAGCCCTACCCTCTCCTACAATGAGCAGTTCTTC	CASSPTLSYNEQFF
TRBV7-2	TRBJ1-5	TRBD1	.	TGTGCCAGCAGCCCGCGGACAGGGGGCAATCAGCCCCAGCATTTT	CASSPRTGGNQPQHF
TRBV6-5	TRBJ1-1	TRBD1	.	TGTGCCAGCAGTATCCGGACAGGAATGAACACTGAAGCTTTCTTT	CASSIRTGMNTEAFF
TRBV6-6	TRBJ2-1	TRBD2	.	TGTGCCAGCAGTTACTCCGGGGGGAGCTCCTACAATGAGCAGTTCTTC	CASSYSGGSSYNEQFF
TRBV30	TRBJ2-7	.	.	TGTGCCTGGGCCGGAGTTAACAAGCTCTACGAGCAGTACTTC	CAWAGVNKLYEQYF
TRBV19	TRBJ2-3	.	.	TGTGCCAGTAGTACCAGACAGCTATCCACAGATACGCAGTATTTT	CASSTRQLSTDTQYF
TRBV9	TRBJ1-1	.	.	TGTGCCAGCAGCGCCCCAAGCAACGCTGAAGCTTTCTTT	CASSAPSNAEAFF
TRBV30	TRBJ1-2	.	.	TGTGCCTGGAGTGTCTTCGGAGCTAACTATGGCTACACCTTC	CAWSVFGANYGYTF
TRBV5-8	TRBJ1-2	TRBD1	.	TGTGCCAGCAGCCGAGGGACAGGGACTAACTATGGCTACACCTTC	CASSRGTGTNYGYTF
TRBV2	TRBJ2-3	.	.	TGTGCCAGCAGAGATAGAGCGGTTGGCACAGATACGCAGTATTTT	CASRDRAVGTDTQYF
TRBV2	TRBJ1-5	TRBD1	once	TGTGCCAGCAGTGTTCAGGGGGCCGGTCAGCCCCAGCATTTT	CASSVQGAGQPQHF
TRBV18	TRBJ1-5	.	.	TGTGCCAGCTCACCACTTCAGGGGAGCAATCAGCCCCAGCATTTT	CASSPLQGSNQPQHF
TRBV5-1	TRBJ2-3	.	.	TGCGCCAGCAGCTTGGGCGCAGACGCGAGCGGCACAGATACGCAGTATTTT	CASSLGADASGTDTQYF
TRBV5-4	TRBJ2-1	TRBD1	.	TGTGCCAGCAGCTTGGAGGGACAGGGGTCAGATGAGCAGTTCTTC	CASSLEGQGSDEQFF
TRBV23-1	TRBJ2-7	.	.	TGCGCCAGCAGTCAGAAAGGGGCGTACGAGCAGTACTTC	CASSQKGAYEQYF
TRBV7-2	TRBJ2-7	TRBD2	.	TGTGCCAGCAGCTTAGGGTCTAGCGGGAGCTACGAGCAGTACTTC	CASSLGSSGSYEQYF
TRBV4-3	TRBJ2-2	.	once	TGCGCCAGCAGCCAAGTCCAGGGGCGCACCGGGGAGCTGTTTTTT	CASSQVQGRTGELFF
TRBV6-5	TRBJ1-2	TRBD1	once	TGTGCCAGCAGTTACATCGGACAGGGCTATGGCTACACCTTC	CASSYIGQGYGYTF